The sequence of this T cell receptor (beta chain) was determined in a study of naive and memory T cell subsets. An equimolar mix of two oligonucleotides served as the beta constant-region primer for TRBC1 and TRBC2. Ligated cDNA was amplified by four rounds of PCR with nested alpha and beta constant-region primers and SP2. TCRdb called the UMI-ligation and nested PCR reads again in MiXCR, with one record for every CDR3 protein. In the table there are 6,500 to 9,500 distinct CDR3 sequences, around 28% of which are singletons. The CDR3 contains 15 residues. In germline, CDR1 is SGHTA, CDR2 FQGNSA. V dropped 5 bases and J dropped 8; count of bases not matched to a gene: 10.

Sequencing used CD8+ TEMRA cells from blood. Indicated subset: effector memory re-expressing CD45RA, CD45RA+ CD27-. The source of this sequence is a human donor in good health. V gene TRBV7-2 combines with J gene TRBJ2-1, with 9 bases that match TRBD1. The CDR3 nucleotides are TGTGCCAGCAGCCTCCGGGACAGGGTCTTGGATGAGCAGTTCTTC. Translation: CASSLRDRVLDEQFF.